These 7 T cell receptor beta chains were sequenced from one sample in a study of blood T cells in healthy people across ages. Primers used in a second PCR of roughly 6 to 11 cycles were a sample-barcoded 5' primer and a J-beta primer mix. TCRdb fed the 5' RACE reads into MiXCR, producing one record per CDR3 protein. The sample records approximately 1.5 million distinct CDR3 sequences, approximately 42% being singletons. Sequenced material: blood. These receptors all come from a woman between 18 and 29 years old in good health.

There are a few counts of this clonotype. The J gene is TRBJ2-1, the V gene TRBV7-2; 8 nucleotides agree with TRBD2. This CDR3 comprises 16 residues. The trim removed 2 bases at V and 4 bases at J, leaving 7 bases unmatched. Germline V lookup: CDR1 SGHTA, CDR2 FQGNSA. CDR3 sequence: CASSLLERGIYNEQFF. In DNA, the CDR3 is TGTGCCAGCAGCTTATTGGAGCGGGGGATTTACAATGAGCAGTTCTTC. Using reference TRBV7-2 and TRBJ2-1 for the parts outside the CDR3, the full variable domain is GAGVSQSPSNKVTEKGKDVELRCDPISGHTALYWYRQSLGQGLEFLIYFQGNSAPDKSGLPSDRFSAERTGGSVSTLTIQRTQQEDSAVYLCASSLLERGIYNEQFFGPGTRLTVL.

DNA of the CDR3: TGTGCCAGCAGCTACGGTGCCTTTGGACAGGGGGCCTACGAGCAGTACTTC. Protein: CASSYGAFGQGAYEQYF. The J gene is TRBJ2-7, the V gene TRBV6-5, with 10 positions matching TRBD1. The length of the CDR3 is 17 residues. Germline values: CDR1 MNHEY, CDR2 SVGAGI. Trimming cost V 6 bases and J 2 bases; bases outside gene matches: 13.

This clonotype was seen a few times. The V and J genes are TRBV4-3 and TRBJ2-4; 7 bases are shared with TRBD2. CDR3 length equals 16 residues. CDR1 is LGHNA, CDR2 YSLEER, per germline. J lost 13 bases, V lost 0 bases, and 15 bases had no gene match. CDR3 protein: CASSQERERGLEEQYF. The CDR3 DNA reads as TGCGCCAGCAGCCAAGAAAGGGAGCGGGGTCTAGAAGAGCAGTACTTC.

The sample holds many counts of this clonotype. This CDR3 reads CASSLSGGVPSYEQYF. CDR3 DNA: TGTGCCAGCAGCTTATCCGGCGGGGTACCTTCCTACGAGCAGTACTTC. The genes are TRBV7-2 and TRBJ2-7; perhaps TRBD2 as D (6 bases). Germline CDR1 SGHTA, CDR2 FQGNSA. Trimming stripped 2 bases from V and 1 base from J, with 15 bases between. The CDR3 is 16 residues long.

The chain combines TRBV6-6 with TRBJ2-7; D is unresolved. Trimming took off 5 bases at V and 5 bases at J, with 19 bases between the two ends. The CDR3 is made up of 15 amino acids. Germline V CDR1 and CDR2: MNHNY, SVGAGI (reference sequence). This CDR3 reads CASSPVFGVGNEQYF. The CDR3 bases are TGTGCCAGCAGTCCCGTGTTTGGGGTAGGCAACGAGCAGTACTTC.

This clonotype has just a few counts. The J gene is TRBJ2-7, the V gene TRBV2; TRBD1 agrees at 8 bases. J lost 6 bases, V lost 6 bases, and 4 bases had no gene match. Germline V gene sequence: CDR1 SNHLY, CDR2 FYNNEI. CDR3 length: 12 residues. The CDR3 DNA follows: TGTGCCAGCAGGGACAGGGCGGCCGAGCAGTACTTC. Amino acids: CASRDRAAEQYF.

The rearrangement links TRBV4-3 to TRBJ2-3; D call uncertain. The germline CDR1 and CDR2 sequences are LGHNA and YSLEER. The CDR3 totals 14 residues. V dropped 1 base and J dropped 4 bases, with 9 bases sitting between them. CDR3 amino acids: CASSQGIGPDTQYF. The CDR3 region has the DNA TGCGCCAGCAGCCAAGGAATTGGTCCAGATACGCAGTATTTT.